A single sample gave rise to the 9 T cell receptor beta chains below, sequenced in a study of cytomegalovirus exposure and HLA in healthy donors. Amplification used 60 Vbeta primers and 13 Jbeta primers. TCRdb keeps only in-frame clones here, not all; method: immunoSEQ multiplex PCR. The sample has 110,000 or so clones; 74% are singletons. Sequencing was done on a sample of PBMCs. The receptor source for this set is a woman in her thirties or forties in good health and CMV-seropositive.

V gene TRBV7-9 combines with J gene TRBJ2-7, with TRBD2 as a possible D gene (5 bases). V shed 1 base and J shed 3 bases, with 13 bases lying between them. CDR1 is SEHNR and CDR2 is FQNEAQ in the germline V gene (reference sequence). The CDR3 is 15 residues long. The CDR3 bases are TGTGCCAGCAGCTTAGGGGGAGTAAGAGGCTACGAGCAGTACTTC. Its protein is CASSLGGVRGYEQYF.

The chain links TRBV7-2 to TRBJ2-1, with TRBD2 matching 11 bases. Trimming removed 5 bases from V and 7 bases from J; junction bases left unmatched: 13. CDR1 and CDR2 from the germline V gene are SGHTA and FQGNSA. This CDR3 region has 17 residues. The CDR3 protein is CASSAGTVAGGRNEQFF. In DNA form, the CDR3 reads TGTGCCAGCAGCGCAGGGACTGTAGCGGGGGGGCGGAATGAGCAGTTCTTC.

V and J are TRBV28 and TRBJ1-5; a possible D gene is TRBD1 (6 bases). CDR1 MDHEN and CDR2 SYDVKM come from the germline V gene. The CDR3 sequence is 17 residues long. V lost 5 bases and J lost 2, with 19 bases in between. CDR3 sequence reads: CASSTHRERGGNQPQHF. The CDR3 nucleotides are TGTGCCAGCAGTACACACAGGGAACGGGGAGGCAATCAGCCCCAGCATTTT.

The rearrangement joins TRBV5-5 to TRBJ1-1, with a weak D call TRBD1 (5 bases). The CDR3 extends over 15 amino acids. CDR1 is SGHKS, CDR2 YYEKEE, per germline (reference sequence). Trimming pared 4 bases from V and 1 base from J, leaving 14 bases between. In nucleotides, the CDR3 is TGTGCCAGCAGCCTGGTCGGGGGAGGGAACACTGAAGCTTTCTTT. It yields the protein CASSLVGGGNTEAFF. Based on the CDR3 plus reference TRBV5-5 and TRBJ1-1, the full variable domain is DAGVTQSPTHLIKTRGQQVTLRCSPISGHKSVSWYQQVLGQGPQFIFQYYEKEERGRGNFPDRFSARQFPNYSSELNVNALLLGDSALYLCASSLVGGGNTEAFFGQGTRLTVV.

This CDR3 is CASSSKPGYTEAFF. CDR3 sequence (DNA): TGTGCCAGCTCATCTAAACCGGGTTACACTGAAGCTTTCTTT. The V call is TRBV18, the J call TRBJ1-1, with D uncertain. Trimming shortened V by 5 bases and J by 3 bases, and 13 bases separated the two germline ends. Germline values: CDR1 KGHSH, CDR2 LQKENI. This CDR3 comprises 14 residues.

In DNA, the CDR3 is TGTGCCAGCAGTCCCACAGGGGTCAGTGTTGAAAAACTGTTTTTT. Amino acids: CASSPTGVSVEKLFF. The rearrangement links TRBV27 to TRBJ1-4; 7 bases line up with TRBD1. Germline trimming cut 5 bases from V and 7 bases from J; bases unmatched to any gene: 10. The germline CDR1 and CDR2 sequences are MNHEY and SMNVEV (reference sequence). The CDR3 runs to 15 residues.

This clone was counted once. The V and J genes are TRBV5-1 and TRBJ2-7, with 8 nucleotides matching TRBD1. With 2 bases clipped from V and 2 bases from J, the junction kept 3 bases outside the gene matches. The CDR3 is 14 amino acids. Germline V gene data show CDR1 as SGHRS and CDR2 as YFSETQ. The chain's CDR3 is CASSFATGAYEQYF. CDR3 bases: TGCGCCAGCAGCTTCGCGACAGGGGCCTACGAGCAGTACTTC.

Turning to this clone: Lacking the conserved final phenylalanine or tryptophan, this CDR3 likely reflects a read error. The genes are TRBV7-8 and TRBJ1-3; D gene unclear. The germline V gene encodes CDR1 SGHVS and CDR2 FQNEAQ. V lost 4 bases and J 11 bases, leaving 12 bases between the germline ends. This CDR3 contains 12 residues. This CDR3 is CASSSSLVPIYL. DNA of the CDR3: TGTGCCAGCAGCTCGAGCTTAGTCCCCATATATCTT.

The chain recombines TRBV27 with TRBJ2-1; 10 bases are a match to TRBD2. Germline V gene sequence: CDR1 MNHEY, CDR2 SMNVEV (reference sequence). J lost 4 bases, V lost 6 bases, and 6 bases had no gene match. The CDR3 loop spans 15 amino acids. The CDR3 region is CASSFLAGAYNEQFF. In DNA, the CDR3 is TGTGCCAGCAGCTTCCTAGCGGGGGCTTACAATGAGCAGTTCTTC.